This is a list of T cell receptor beta chains from one sample in a study of siplizumab effects on memory and regulatory T cells. Measured with immunoSEQ multiplex PCR; TCRdb has only the in-frame clones, and not every one. The data contain about 82,000 clones, over 80% of them singletons. The sample taken for sequencing was Tregs sorted from blood. These receptors were collected from a human donor in good health. Each CDR3 is given with its conserved first and last residue. The D gene is left open where the match is weak. Rows give clone size only sometimes, using once, few, many, or a class for an expanded clone.

.	13	TRBV30	.	TRBJ2-5	CAWRGKLEETQYF	TGTGCCTGGCGGGGTAAACTAGAAGAGACCCAGTACTTC
.	14	TRBV19	.	TRBJ1-1	CASSGGGMNTEAFF	TGTGCCAGTAGTGGTGGAGGGATGAACACTGAAGCTTTCTTT
.	11	TRBV2	.	TRBJ2-7	CASRVTYEQYF	TGTGCCAGCAGAGTCACCTACGAGCAGTACTTC
.	16	TRBV7-3	.	TRBJ1-1	CASRRRGGAMNTEAFF	TGTGCCAGCAGGCGCCGCGGGGGCGCGATGAACACTGAAGCTTTCTTT
.	15	TRBV11-2	.	TRBJ2-5	CASSLSGGRGETQYF	TGTGCCAGCAGCCTCAGTGGGGGGCGCGGGGAGACCCAGTACTTC
few	13	TRBV7-9	.	TRBJ1-1	CASSFGENTEAFF	TGTGCCAGCAGCTTTGGAGAGAACACTGAAGCTTTCTTT
.	15	TRBV4-3	.	TRBJ2-7	CASSQASGSSYEQYF	TGCGCCAGCAGCCAAGCCTCGGGGAGCTCCTACGAGCAGTACTTC
.	14	TRBV10-3	TRBD1	TRBJ1-1	CAIRPDRGNTEAFF	TGTGCCATCAGACCGGACAGGGGGAACACTGAAGCTTTCTTT
.	17	TRBV7-8	.	TRBJ1-1	CASSPHPPGWGNTEAFF	TGTGCCAGCAGCCCCCACCCCCCAGGGTGGGGGAACACTGAAGCTTTCTTT
.	14	TRBV6-5	TRBD1	TRBJ2-7	CASRPGTGGGEQYF	TGTGCCAGCAGGCCTGGGACAGGGGGGGGCGAGCAGTACTTC
.	15	TRBV7-6	.	TRBJ1-5	CASSLGGLSNQPQHF	TGTGCCAGCAGCTTAGGAGGGTTGAGCAATCAGCCCCAGCATTTT
many	15	TRBV5-6	TRBD1	TRBJ1-2	CASSSPDRGLYGYTF	TGTGCCAGCAGCTCACCTGACAGGGGACTTTATGGCTACACCTTC
.	13	TRBV7-3	.	TRBJ1-2	CASSLLGGRGYTF	TGTGCCAGCAGCTTGTTGGGAGGAAGAGGCTACACCTTC
many	12	TRBV29-1	.	TRBJ1-1	CAGSGEGTEAFF	TGCGCCGGATCGGGAGAGGGCACTGAAGCTTTCTTT
once	15	TRBV2	.	TRBJ2-4	CASSAEQGLENIQYF	TGTGCCAGCAGCGCGGAACAGGGTCTCGAGAACATTCAGTACTTC
few	12	TRBV6-5	.	TRBJ2-2	CASSYNTGELFF	TGTGCCAGCAGTTACAACACCGGGGAGCTGTTTTTT
.	14	TRBV7-2	.	TRBJ2-2	CASCDRGGTGELFF	TGTGCCAGCTGCGACAGGGGAGGGACCGGGGAGCTGTTTTTT
few	16	TRBV9	TRBD1	TRBJ1-3	CASTPGTGSSGNTIYF	TGTGCCAGCACACCCGGGACAGGGAGCTCTGGAAACACCATATATTTT
.	16	TRBV5-1	.	TRBJ2-2	CASSVPSLTGGGELFF	TGCGCCAGCAGCGTCCCTTCCCTCACTGGGGGCGGGGAGCTGTTTTTT
.	18	TRBV28	TRBD1	TRBJ1-2	CASRGPRPRDRGGDGYTF	TGTGCCAGCAGAGGACCAAGACCCCGGGACAGAGGTGGTGATGGCTACACCTTC
.	11	TRBV20-1	.	TRBJ2-2	CSATGTGELFF	TGCAGTGCAACCGGGACAGGGGAGCTGTTTTTT
.	17	TRBV4-1	TRBD2	TRBJ2-1	CASSQDMAGGRLDEQFF	TGCGCCAGCAGCCAAGATATGGCGGGGGGGCGGTTGGATGAGCAGTTCTTC
.	12	TRBV27	.	TRBJ1-1	CASRAWAAEAFF	TGTGCCAGCAGGGCTTGGGCCGCTGAAGCTTTCTTT
.	19	TRBV4-2	.	TRBJ1-6	CASSQDDWQESSYNSPLHF	TGTGCCAGCAGCCAAGATGATTGGCAGGAAAGCTCCTATAATTCACCCCTCCACTTT
.	17	TRBV5-1	.	TRBJ2-7	CASRFHSGTLLSYEQYF	TGCGCCAGCAGATTTCATTCCGGGACACTCCTCTCCTACGAGCAGTACTTC
.	16	TRBV2	TRBD1	TRBJ1-3	CASSAYGQVSGNTIYF	TGTGCCAGCAGTGCCTATGGACAGGTCTCTGGAAACACCATATATTTT
.	12	TRBV18	.	TRBJ2-5	CASSLLQETQYF	TGTGCCAGCTCACTATTACAAGAGACCCAGTACTTC
.	15	TRBV6-5	TRBD1	TRBJ2-1	CASSYSGKGADEQFF	TGTGCCAGCAGTTACTCGGGAAAGGGGGCAGATGAGCAGTTCTTC
.	15	TRBV5-6	TRBD1	TRBJ1-2	CASSHRQGPNYGYTF	TGTGCCAGCAGCCACCGACAGGGGCCTAACTATGGCTACACCTTC
.	14	TRBV5-6	.	TRBJ1-2	CASSFGPSLNGYTF	TGTGCCAGCAGCTTCGGTCCTTCGCTGAATGGCTACACCTTC
.	15	TRBV2	TRBD2	TRBJ2-1	CASKVGSGTNNEQFF	TGTGCCAGCAAAGTTGGTAGCGGGACAAACAATGAGCAGTTCTTC
.	13	TRBV6-6	.	TRBJ2-7	CASSFRQSYEQYF	TGTGCCAGCAGTTTCCGACAGTCCTACGAGCAGTACTTC
few	13	TRBV12-5	.	TRBJ1-2	CASGLAGVDGYTF	TGTGCTAGTGGTTTAGCAGGGGTCGATGGCTACACCTTC
.	15	TRBV2	.	TRBJ1-2	CASSERGRGPAGYTF	TGTGCCAGCAGTGAAAGGGGCAGAGGCCCTGCGGGCTACACCTTC
once	16	TRBV19	TRBD2	TRBJ2-1	CASSNPGLAGDNEQFF	TGTGCCAGTAGCAATCCGGGACTAGCGGGGGATAATGAGCAGTTCTTC
.	14	TRBV19	.	TRBJ1-1	CASSIMSSGTEAFF	TGTGCCAGTAGTATTATGAGTTCGGGGACTGAAGCTTTCTTT
.	13	TRBV5-1	TRBD2	TRBJ2-5	CASSSGTGGTQYF	TGCGCCAGCAGCTCTGGGACGGGGGGGACCCAGTACTTC
few	18	TRBV30	.	TRBJ2-6	CAWFGVGQDLSGANVLTF	TGTGCCTGGTTTGGGGTGGGGCAGGATCTCTCTGGGGCCAACGTCCTGACTTTC
.	13	TRBV10-2	TRBD1	TRBJ2-1	CASSPRQGGEQFF	TGCGCCAGCAGCCCAAGACAGGGGGGTGAGCAGTTCTTC
once	15	TRBV9	.	TRBJ1-1	CASSVTLHSDTEAFF	TGTGCCAGCAGCGTAACTTTGCACTCCGACACTGAAGCTTTCTTT
.	14	TRBV6-6	.	TRBJ1-2	CASTRPDKGGGYTF	TGTGCCAGCACTCGCCCGGACAAGGGGGGTGGCTACACCTTC